The source of this T cell receptor beta chain is a study of cytomegalovirus exposure and HLA in healthy donors. General study findings and limits: Association of roughly 18,000 TCR beta sequences with HLA alleles was found at 0.05 false discovery rate in a later analysis. A prior analysis recorded that most TCR beta V segments were productive about 90% or about 30% of the time.

The CDR3 has 14 amino acids. Germline-derived CDR1 and CDR2 are SGHAT and FQNNGV. V was clipped by 0 bases and J by 8 bases, with 13 bases between them. A remark on this clone: Its cognate antigen is unknown.

In the PCR, 60 Vbeta and 13 Jbeta primers were used. Clones were read by immunoSEQ multiplex PCR, and TCRdb kept only the in-frame ones, dropping some. Altogether fewer than 150,000 clones are present, around 85% being singletons, with the ten largest covering 1.2%. The sequencing input was PBMCs. V is TRBV11-2 and J is TRBJ1-1, with D maybe TRBD1 (5 bases). The receptor comes from a female donor in good health and CMV-seronegative. CDR3 sequence: CASSLEPGLIEAFF. The CDR3 DNA is TGTGCCAGCAGCTTAGAACCAGGGCTGATCGAAGCTTTCTTT.